What follows are 25 T cell receptor beta chains derived from one specimen sequenced in a study of blood T cell repertoires in COVID-19. The protocol was immunoSEQ multiplex PCR, while the TCRdb copy is restricted to in-frame clones and leaves out a portion. The repertoire consists of about 130,000 clones, with roughly four fifths occurring once and the leading ten covering 11%. The sample was peripheral blood. These receptors all come from a human donor in a cohort sampled during active COVID-19.

V and J are TRBV9 and TRBJ1-1; no definite D call. The V end was cut by 5 bases, the J end by 10 bases, with 9 bases between. The germline CDR1 and CDR2 sequences are SGDLS and YYNGEE. This CDR3 is built from 10 residues. CDR3 in amino acids: CASSPLGAFF. The DNA for the CDR3 is TGTGCCAGCAGTCCACTCGGAGCTTTCTTT.

The chain links TRBV28 to TRBJ2-1, with no clear D. The CDR3 length is 14 residues. Germline V CDR1 and CDR2: MDHEN, SYDVKM. V was trimmed by 4 bases and J by 0 bases, leaving 7 bases between them. The CDR3 sequence is CASSSDFSYNEQFF. The CDR3 region has the DNA TGTGCCAGCAGTTCCGACTTCTCCTACAATGAGCAGTTCTTC. Based on the CDR3 plus reference TRBV28 and TRBJ2-1, the full variable domain is DVKVTQSSRYLVKRTGEKVFLECVQDMDHENMFWYRQDPGLGLRLIYFSYDVKMKEKGDIPEGYSVSREKKERFSLILESASTNQTSMYLCASSSDFSYNEQFFGPGTRLTVL.

This rearrangement joins TRBV18 to TRBJ1-3; perhaps TRBD1 as D (5 bases). With 3 bases removed from V and 0 bases from J, the gap between germline ends came to 12 bases. The CDR3 extends over 16 amino acids. The germline CDR1 and CDR2 sequences are KGHSH and LQKENI. CDR3 nucleotides: TGTGCCAGCTCACCCGACAGCTTCCCCTCTGGAAACACCATATATTTT. It encodes CASSPDSFPSGNTIYF.

The sample holds one count of this clone. This sequence joins TRBV28 and TRBJ2-7, with 8 bases matching TRBD1. CDR3 size: 14 residues. Trimming removed 6 bases from V and 5 bases from J; junction bases left unmatched: 9. Germline V gene data show CDR1 as MDHEN and CDR2 as SYDVKM. CDR3 amino acids: CASRLSGGQHEQYF. For the CDR3, the DNA is TGTGCCAGCAGGCTATCAGGGGGCCAACACGAGCAGTACTTC.

This clone appeared a few times. This sequence joins TRBV7-9 and TRBJ2-7; TRBD1 matches at 8 bases. With 2 bases clipped from V and 2 bases from J, the junction kept 5 bases outside the gene matches. CDR3 length: 15 amino acids. Germline assignment: CDR1 SEHNR and CDR2 FQNEAQ (reference sequence). Here the CDR3 DNA reads TGTGCCAGCAGCTTACGACAGGGGCTACCCTACGAGCAGTACTTC. Amino acid sequence: CASSLRQGLPYEQYF.

V is TRBV12-3 or TRBV12-4 and J is TRBJ2-2; D remains unclear. This CDR3 has 13 amino acids. V shed 3 bases and J shed 8 bases, with 10 bases lying between them. The CDR3 protein is CASSLVNRGELFF. CDR3 in DNA: TGTGCCAGCAGTTTGGTAAACCGGGGGGAGCTGTTTTTT.

The V call is TRBV19, the J call TRBJ1-5; 8 bases line up with TRBD1. The CDR3 extends over 17 amino acids. V lost 5 bases and J lost 2; bases outside the gene matches: 11. Germline CDR1 and CDR2: LNHDA and SQIVND (reference sequence). CDR3 protein: CASSPIRTGRGNQPQHF. The CDR3 DNA reads as TGTGCCAGTAGTCCCATCCGGACAGGGAGGGGCAATCAGCCCCAGCATTTT.

The chain has TRBV7-8 and TRBJ2-5; D is uncertain. V was trimmed by 2 bases and J by 1 base, leaving 11 bases between them. Germline assignment: CDR1 SGHVS and CDR2 FQNEAQ. The CDR3 consists of 15 residues. CDR3 nucleotides: TGTGCCAGCAGCTTATCAACTATCCCCCAAGAGACCCAGTACTTC. This sequence encodes CASSLSTIPQETQYF.

The chain employs TRBV3-1 (or the pseudogene TRBV3-2) and TRBJ2-7, with D hard to call. This CDR3 spans 11 amino acids. Germline-derived CDR1 and CDR2 are LGHDT and YNNKEL (reference sequence). V was trimmed by 2 bases and J by 5 bases, leaving 4 bases between them. CDR3 loop: CASSQLHEQYF. As DNA, the CDR3 is TGTGCCAGCAGCCAACTCCACGAGCAGTACTTC.

V usage is TRBV9 and J usage is TRBJ2-7; 8 bases match TRBD1. Losses at the gene ends were 2 bases for V and 4 bases for J; bases not matched to a gene: 8. The CDR3 contains 15 residues. Per germline, CDR1 SGDLS and CDR2 YYNGEE. CDR3 sequence reads: CASSVGQAAGYEQYF. CDR3 sequence (DNA): TGTGCCAGCAGCGTGGGACAGGCAGCTGGTTACGAGCAGTACTTC.

The V and J genes are TRBV7-8 and TRBJ1-5; D is unclear. CDR1 and CDR2 from the germline V gene are SGHVS and FQNEAQ. The V gene lost 1 base and the J gene lost 3 bases, with 13 bases spanning the gap. CDR3 length: 16 amino acids. The DNA for the CDR3 is TGTGCCAGCAGCTTAGGCACAGTCCACTCCAATCAGCCCCAGCATTTT. This codes for CASSLGTVHSNQPQHF.

Only a few counts were recorded for this clone. The chain uses TRBV19 and TRBJ1-4; TRBD1 aligns across 7 bases. Germline loops: CDR1 LNHDA, CDR2 SQIVND (reference sequence). V trimming: 5 bases; J trimming: 0 bases; junction bases outside the gene matches: 6. The CDR3 has 16 amino acids. Here the CDR3 reads CASSLPTGATNEKLFF. The CDR3 region has the DNA TGTGCCAGTAGTCTCCCCACAGGGGCAACTAATGAAAAACTGTTTTTT.

This rearrangement joins TRBV6-5 to TRBJ1-6, with D maybe TRBD1 (6 bases). Trimming took 4 bases from V and 3 from J, leaving 7 bases between them. Germline lookup yields CDR1 MNHEY and CDR2 SVGAGI. The CDR3 has 14 amino acids. The CDR3 protein is CASSSDSYNSPLHF. Here the CDR3 DNA reads TGTGCCAGCAGTTCGGACAGCTATAATTCACCCCTCCACTTT.

The rearrangement links TRBV5-1 to TRBJ1-2; 7 bases agree with TRBD1. Germline lookup yields CDR1 SGHRS and CDR2 YFSETQ. V lost 4 bases, J lost 8 bases, and 11 bases stayed unmatched. This CDR3 comprises 14 residues. The DNA of the CDR3 is TGCGCCAGCAGCCTTGGCTACCGGACAGGCGGCTACACCTTC. Translated, it gives CASSLGYRTGGYTF.

The J gene is TRBJ1-2, the V gene TRBV11-2; D unclear. Germline CDR1 is SGHAT and CDR2 is FQNNGV. Deletions cut 0 bases from V and 1 base from J, with 12 bases between. The CDR3 runs 16 residues. The CDR3 reads CASSLERTSLNYGYTF. CDR3 sequence (DNA): TGTGCCAGCAGCTTAGAAAGAACATCCCTTAACTATGGCTACACCTTC.

In its sample, this clone was seen once. The chain uses TRBV9 and TRBJ2-3; D perhaps matches TRBD2 (7 bases). The V and J ends lost 3 bases and 11 bases respectively, with 16 bases between them. CDR1 is SGDLS, CDR2 YYNGEE, per germline. This CDR3 has 13 residues. This CDR3 reads CASSDAGAREQYF. Written as DNA, the CDR3 is TGTGCCAGCAGCGACGCGGGGGCGAGAGAGCAGTATTTT.

The chain combines TRBV3-1 (or the pseudogene TRBV3-2) with TRBJ2-1; 8 nucleotides agree with TRBD1. V trimming: 1 base; J trimming: 2 bases; junction bases outside the gene matches: 7. The CDR3 loop spans 17 amino acids. CDR1 LGHDT and CDR2 YNNKEL come from the germline V gene (reference sequence). The chain's CDR3 is CASSQVRTGLAYNEQFF. The CDR3 DNA reads as TGTGCCAGCAGCCAAGTGAGGACAGGGCTTGCCTACAATGAGCAGTTCTTC.

The chain is built from TRBV6-5 and TRBJ1-4, with TRBD1 identical over 7 bases. Per the germline V gene, CDR1 is MNHEY and CDR2 is SVGAGI. The CDR3 totals 16 residues. The ends lost 4 bases at V and 0 bases at J; junction bases unmatched: 5. The CDR3 loop is CASSFRTGATNEKLFF. In DNA form, the CDR3 reads TGTGCCAGCAGTTTTAGAACAGGGGCAACTAATGAAAAACTGTTTTTT.

The chain recombines TRBV5-1 with TRBJ2-6, with a tentative D call TRBD1 (5 bases). The CDR3 extends over 16 amino acids. Trimming shortened V by 6 bases and J by 1 base, and 14 bases separated the two germline ends. CDR1 is SGHRS, CDR2 YFSETQ, per germline. The CDR3 here is CASKPGHKSGANVLTF. The CDR3 DNA is TGCGCCAGCAAACCCGGACACAAGTCTGGGGCCAACGTCCTGACTTTC.

This clone was counted between two and nine times. This rearrangement joins TRBV30 to TRBJ2-1; 9 nucleotides line up with TRBD2. V gave up 3 bases and J gave up 3 bases; unmatched junction bases: 6. This CDR3 spans 15 amino acids. The germline V gene encodes CDR1 GTSNPN and CDR2 SVGIG (reference sequence). CDR3 protein: CAWRSGSGGYNEQFF. The CDR3 DNA sequence: TGTGCCTGGAGGAGCGGTAGCGGGGGCTACAATGAGCAGTTCTTC.

The genes are TRBV6-5 and TRBJ2-3; 9 bases fit TRBD1. CDR1 and CDR2 (germline): MNHEY, SVGAGI. The CDR3 consists of 15 residues. V lost 7 bases and J lost 3; bases outside the gene matches: 8. This chain's CDR3 is CASKRDRVKTDTQYF. The CDR3 DNA sequence: TGTGCCAGCAAACGGGACAGGGTAAAAACAGATACGCAGTATTTT.

The chain joins TRBV6-6 to TRBJ1-1, with D unresolved. V dropped 8 bases and J dropped 5 bases, with 12 bases sitting between them. Germline V CDR1 and CDR2: MNHNY, SVGAGI (reference sequence). This CDR3 region has 12 residues. The CDR3 region has the DNA TGTGCCAGCGGGCCCGGGAAGACTGAAGCTTTCTTT. This gives the protein CASGPGKTEAFF.

V gene TRBV2 combines with J gene TRBJ2-3; 7 bases match TRBD2. Germline V gene lookup returns CDR1 SNHLY and CDR2 FYNNEI. Losses at the gene ends were 6 bases for V and 5 bases for J; bases not matched to a gene: 8. The CDR3 extends over 14 amino acids. The chain's CDR3 is CASSGLVRGDTQYF. In nucleotides, the CDR3 is TGTGCCAGCAGCGGACTAGTAAGGGGAGATACGCAGTATTTT.

This chain connects TRBV28 to TRBJ1-1; the D gene is possibly TRBD1 (6 bases). V lost 3 bases to trimming and J lost 3 bases, with 14 bases between them. Per germline, CDR1 MDHEN and CDR2 SYDVKM. This CDR3 contains 15 residues. As DNA, the CDR3 is TGTGCCAGCAGTTTCTCCCAAAAGGGGGACACTGAAGCTTTCTTT. It specifies CASSFSQKGDTEAFF.

This clone came up a few times. CDR3 region: CASSDWGVSYGYTF. For the CDR3, the DNA is TGTGCCAGCAGTGATTGGGGGGTATCTTACGGCTACACCTTC. The gene calls are TRBV6-1 and TRBJ1-2; possible D gene TRBD1, 5 bases. The germline gives CDR1 MNHNS, CDR2 SASEGT. The CDR3 has 14 residues. Trimming left V 3 bases short and J 8 bases short, with 16 bases between.